Listed below are T cell receptor beta chains from one sample, sequenced in a study of control samples from healthy donors and cancer patients. Profiling relied on immunoSEQ multiplex PCR, and the TCRdb table lists in-frame clones only, not all of them. The sample holds 120,000 to 150,000 clones, 80% to 90% seen once. The sequenced sample consisted of blood. These receptors all come from a woman aged 25 to 45 in good health. The CDR3 runs from the conserved cysteine through the conserved F or W. The D gene is left open where the match is weak. Size is omitted from some rows. Given values are once, few, many or a class for expanded clones.

v_gene	d_gene	abundance	j_gene	CDR3nt	CDR3aa
TRBV28	.	.	TRBJ1-6	TGTGCCAGCAGTTTATACACAATCTCCTCTCCCCTCCACTTT	CASSLYTISSPLHF
TRBV7-6	TRBD2	.	TRBJ2-7	TGTGCCAGCAGCTTGGAGCTAGCGGGAGACCCGTCCCCAGAGCAGTACTTC	CASSLELAGDPSPEQYF
TRBV9	.	.	TRBJ1-2	TGTGCCAGCAGCCCCGGCGGGGGGGCCTCTCTTGGCTACACCTTC	CASSPGGGASLGYTF
TRBV19	.	.	TRBJ1-5	TGTGCCAGTAGTATCTGGGGAGATCAGCCCCAGCATTTT	CASSIWGDQPQHF
TRBV5-1	.	.	TRBJ1-4	TGCGCCAGCAGCTTGTGGTCTCTGGGAGAAAAACTGTTTTTT	CASSLWSLGEKLFF
TRBV5-1	.	.	TRBJ2-3	TGCGCCAGCAGCTTGGAGGCAGGATTGCAGTATTTT	CASSLEAGLQYF
TRBV7-8	TRBD1	.	TRBJ1-5	TGTGCCAGCAGCCTGCGGACAGGGGGAATGGGTCAGCCCCAGCATTTT	CASSLRTGGMGQPQHF
TRBV5-1	TRBD1	few	TRBJ2-7	TGCGCCAGCAGCTTGGCCGGGAACAGGGGCTACGAGCAGTACTTC	CASSLAGNRGYEQYF
TRBV11-2	.	.	TRBJ1-5	TGTGCCAGCAGCTTAGCCGAAACAGGGCTGGGCAATCAGCCCCAGCATTTT	CASSLAETGLGNQPQHF
TRBV6-5	.	.	TRBJ2-7	TGTGCCAGCAGTTCCACGGGGGTAAGGGGCTACGAGCAGTACTTC	CASSSTGVRGYEQYF
TRBV7-2	TRBD2	.	TRBJ2-7	TGTGCCAGCAGCTTAGCGCCCGGGACTAGCGGGAGAGGGAACGAGCAGTACTTC	CASSLAPGTSGRGNEQYF
TRBV5-5	.	.	TRBJ1-5	TGTGCCAGCAGCTTGGAGGTAGGGCCAAGCAATCAGCCCCAGCATTTT	CASSLEVGPSNQPQHF
TRBV19	.	.	TRBJ1-1	TGTGCCAGTAGTATAAACGTCCGGGGCACTGAAGCTTTCTTT	CASSINVRGTEAFF
TRBV29-1	.	once	TRBJ1-1	TGCAGCGTTGGGGCCAAATTGAACACTGAAGCTTTCTTT	CSVGAKLNTEAFF
TRBV13	TRBD1	.	TRBJ1-1	TGTGCCAGCAGCTATGGGACAGCGCTGACTGAAGCTTTCTTT	CASSYGTALTEAFF
TRBV10-3	TRBD1	.	TRBJ1-2	TGTGCCATCAGCCGCGGACAGGAATATGGCTACACCTTC	CAISRGQEYGYTF
TRBV28	.	.	TRBJ2-1	TGTGCCAGCATGGATTCTTTGATCCATGAGCAGTTCTTC	CASMDSLIHEQFF
TRBV3-1/TRBV3-2	.	.	TRBJ1-1	TGTGCCAGCAGCCAAGATCGCGACACTGAAGCTTTCTTT	CASSQDRDTEAFF
TRBV6-5	.	.	TRBJ1-4	TGTGCCAGCAGTTACGCGGGGGCTCGTGAAAAACTGTTTTTT	CASSYAGAREKLFF
TRBV30	TRBD2	.	TRBJ2-7	TGTGCCTGGAGGGGACTAGTGGGAGAGCAGTACTTC	CAWRGLVGEQYF
TRBV5-1	TRBD2	.	TRBJ2-5	TGCGCCAGCAGCTCTCTCGGGGTAGCGGGAGGAGAGACCCAGTACTTC	CASSSLGVAGGETQYF
TRBV29-1	.	.	TRBJ1-5	TGCAGCGCCCGGACGGCGGATAGCAATCAGCCCCAGCATTTT	CSARTADSNQPQHF
TRBV27	TRBD2	once	TRBJ2-1	TGTGCCAGCAGTTCACCTAGCTGGGAGGGCTTCCATGAGCAGTTCTTC	CASSSPSWEGFHEQFF
TRBV6-4	TRBD1	.	TRBJ2-1	TGTGCCAGCAGCGCCGACAGGGACAATGAGCAGTTCTTC	CASSADRDNEQFF
TRBV9	.	.	TRBJ1-2	TGTGCCAGCAGCCCCCGTACAGGTTTCAGGGACTATGGCTACACCTTC	CASSPRTGFRDYGYTF
TRBV9	.	.	TRBJ2-1	TGTGCCAGCAGCGTAGCTGTAGGGCAGTCCACCTACAATGAGCAGTTCTTC	CASSVAVGQSTYNEQFF
TRBV5-4	TRBD1	.	TRBJ2-7	TGTGCCAGCAGCCCCGGACAGGGGGGTTACGAGCAGTACTTC	CASSPGQGGYEQYF
TRBV6-6	.	.	TRBJ1-2	TGTGCCAGCAGTTACTCCCAGGGGCCCCGGGGCTATGGCTACACCTTC	CASSYSQGPRGYGYTF